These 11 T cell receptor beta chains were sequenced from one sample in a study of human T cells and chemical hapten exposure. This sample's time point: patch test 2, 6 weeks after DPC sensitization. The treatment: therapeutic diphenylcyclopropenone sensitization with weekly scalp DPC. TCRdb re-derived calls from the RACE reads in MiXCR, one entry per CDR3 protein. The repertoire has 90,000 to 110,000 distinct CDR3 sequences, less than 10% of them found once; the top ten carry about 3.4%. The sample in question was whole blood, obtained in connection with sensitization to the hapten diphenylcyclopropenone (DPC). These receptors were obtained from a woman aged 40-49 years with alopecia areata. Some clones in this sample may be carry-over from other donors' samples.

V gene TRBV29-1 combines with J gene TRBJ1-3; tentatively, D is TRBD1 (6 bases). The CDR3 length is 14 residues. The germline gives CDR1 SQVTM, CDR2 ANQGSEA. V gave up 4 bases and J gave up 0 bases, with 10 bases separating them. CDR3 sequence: CSVGGTPSGNTIYF. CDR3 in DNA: TGCAGCGTTGGTGGGACACCCTCTGGAAACACCATATATTTT.

CDR3 DNA sequence: TGTGCCAGCAAGGGGGACAGCAGGCGCAATGAGCAGTTCTTC. Encoded protein: CASKGDSRRNEQFF. The rearrangement links TRBV6-5 to TRBJ2-1, with 7 bases that match TRBD1. The CDR3 runs 14 residues. With 7 bases clipped from V and 6 bases from J, the junction kept 9 bases outside the gene matches. Germline CDR1 reads MNHEY; CDR2 reads SVGAGI.

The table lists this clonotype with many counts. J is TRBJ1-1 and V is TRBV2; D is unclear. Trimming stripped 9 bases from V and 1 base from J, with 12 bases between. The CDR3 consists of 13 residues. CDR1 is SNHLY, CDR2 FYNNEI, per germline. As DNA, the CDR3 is TGTGCCAGTTCCCGTTGGGGGAACACTGAAGCTTTCTTT. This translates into CASSRWGNTEAFF.

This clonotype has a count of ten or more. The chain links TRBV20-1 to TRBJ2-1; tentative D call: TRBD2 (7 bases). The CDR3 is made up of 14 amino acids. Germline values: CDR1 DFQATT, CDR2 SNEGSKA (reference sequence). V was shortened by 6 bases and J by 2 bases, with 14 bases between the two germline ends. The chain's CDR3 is CSAGRGAPYNEQFF. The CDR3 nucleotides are TGCAGTGCCGGCCGGGGGGCACCCTACAATGAGCAGTTCTTC.

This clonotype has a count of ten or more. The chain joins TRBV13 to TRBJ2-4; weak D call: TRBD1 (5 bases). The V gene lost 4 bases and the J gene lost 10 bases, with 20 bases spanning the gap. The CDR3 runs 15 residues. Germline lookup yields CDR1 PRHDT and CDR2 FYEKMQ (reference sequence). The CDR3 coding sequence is TGTGCCAGCAGCTCAGTGACTGGGCCGGCAGGGATTCAGTACTTC. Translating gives CASSSVTGPAGIQYF.

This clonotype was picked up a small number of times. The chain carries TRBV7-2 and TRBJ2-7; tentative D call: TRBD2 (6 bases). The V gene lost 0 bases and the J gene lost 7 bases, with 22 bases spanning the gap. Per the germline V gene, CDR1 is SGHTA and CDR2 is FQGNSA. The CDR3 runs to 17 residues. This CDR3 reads CASSLALATIGRGEQYF. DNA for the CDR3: TGTGCCAGCAGCTTAGCGTTGGCGACCATCGGTCGGGGGGAGCAGTACTTC.

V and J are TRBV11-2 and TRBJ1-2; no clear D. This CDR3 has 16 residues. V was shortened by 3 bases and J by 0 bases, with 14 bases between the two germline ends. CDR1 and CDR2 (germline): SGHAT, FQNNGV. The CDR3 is CASSLIGTQANYGYTF. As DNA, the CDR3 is TGTGCCAGCAGCTTGATTGGTACCCAAGCTAACTATGGCTACACCTTC.

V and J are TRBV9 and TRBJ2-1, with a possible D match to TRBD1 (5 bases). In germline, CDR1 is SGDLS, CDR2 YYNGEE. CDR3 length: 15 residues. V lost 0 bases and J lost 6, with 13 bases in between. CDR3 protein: CASSVGQGWVNEQFF. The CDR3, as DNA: TGTGCCAGCAGCGTAGGGCAGGGATGGGTCAATGAGCAGTTCTTC.

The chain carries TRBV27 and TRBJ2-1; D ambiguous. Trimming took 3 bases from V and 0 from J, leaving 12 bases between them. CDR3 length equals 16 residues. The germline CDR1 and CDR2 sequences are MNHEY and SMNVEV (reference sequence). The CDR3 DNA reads TGTGCCAGCAGTTTCCTCGACTCGAGCTCCTACAATGAGCAGTTCTTC. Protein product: CASSFLDSSSYNEQFF.

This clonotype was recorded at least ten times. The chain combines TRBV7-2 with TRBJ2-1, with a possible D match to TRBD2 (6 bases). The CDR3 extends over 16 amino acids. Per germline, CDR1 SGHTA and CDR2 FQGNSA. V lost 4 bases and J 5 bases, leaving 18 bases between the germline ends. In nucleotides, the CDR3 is TGTGCCAGCAGCTCTTCTCGGGCGGGACCCCACAATGAGCAGTTCTTC. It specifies CASSSSRAGPHNEQFF.

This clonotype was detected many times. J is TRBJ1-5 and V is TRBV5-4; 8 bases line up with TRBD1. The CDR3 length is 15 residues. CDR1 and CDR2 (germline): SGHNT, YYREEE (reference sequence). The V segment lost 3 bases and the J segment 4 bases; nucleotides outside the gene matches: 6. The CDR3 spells CASSSGQGPNQPQHF. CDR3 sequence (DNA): TGTGCCAGCAGCTCCGGACAGGGACCAAATCAGCCCCAGCATTTT.